The rows below give T cell receptor beta chains drawn from one sample of a study of T cell changes during pregnancy in multiple sclerosis. This table comes from immunoSEQ multiplex PCR, and its TCRdb copy is limited to in-frame clones, with some not included. The table lists 35,000 to 50,000 clones, just over 90% of them singletons. Sequenced input: PBMCs (not recorded whether the cells were cultured). The receptors were gathered from a female donor with multiple sclerosis, enrolled in a pregnancy study. Each CDR3 is given with its conserved first and last residue. The D gene is left open where the match is weak. Clone size appears in some rows only: once, few, many, or a class for an expanded clone.

J gene: TRBJ2-7
D gene: NA
V gene: TRBV4-2
CDR3 length: 20
clone size: NA
CDR3 DNA: TGTGCCAGCAGCCAACAAAACAGGGGCCTTAGGACTAAAGAATTCTACGAGCAGTACTTC
CDR3 protein: CASSQQNRGLRTKEFYEQYF

J gene: TRBJ2-2
D gene: NA
V gene: TRBV7-8
CDR3 length: 10
clone size: NA
CDR3 DNA: TGTGCCAGCAGCTTCGTTGAGCTGTTTTTT
CDR3 protein: CASSFVELFF

J gene: TRBJ2-1
D gene: NA
V gene: TRBV5-6
CDR3 length: 14
clone size: NA
CDR3 DNA: NA
CDR3 protein: CASSLVASGSGEFF

J gene: TRBJ2-7
D gene: TRBD2
V gene: TRBV5-4
CDR3 length: 15
clone size: NA
CDR3 DNA: TGTGCCAGCAGCGTCGGGACTAGCGGCCCCTACGAGCAGTACTTC
CDR3 protein: CASSVGTSGPYEQYF

J gene: TRBJ1-4
D gene: TRBD1
V gene: TRBV19
CDR3 length: 13
clone size: NA
CDR3 DNA: TGTGCCAGTATTGGACAGGGGAAGGAAAAACTGTTTTTT
CDR3 protein: CASIGQGKEKLFF

J gene: TRBJ2-7
D gene: NA
V gene: TRBV5-6
CDR3 length: 13
clone size: once
CDR3 DNA: TGTGCCAGCAGCTTTACGTACTCCTACGAGCAGTACTTC
CDR3 protein: CASSFTYSYEQYF

J gene: TRBJ2-1
D gene: TRBD2
V gene: TRBV6-5
CDR3 length: 16
clone size: NA
CDR3 DNA: TGTGCCAGCAGTTCCACTAGCGCCAGCGGGTACAATGAGCAGTTCTTC
CDR3 protein: CASSSTSASGYNEQFF

J gene: TRBJ1-2
D gene: NA
V gene: TRBV12-2
CDR3 length: 19
clone size: NA
CDR3 DNA: TGTGCAAGTCGCTTAGCGCCTAACCACAGGACAGGCGATAACTATGGCTACACCTTC
CDR3 protein: CASRLAPNHRTGDNYGYTF

J gene: TRBJ2-7
D gene: NA
V gene: TRBV13
CDR3 length: 17
clone size: NA
CDR3 DNA: TGTGCCAGCAGCCGTAATAGGGACCGAAAAGGCCTTTACGAGCAGTACTTC
CDR3 protein: CASSRNRDRKGLYEQYF

J gene: TRBJ2-5
D gene: TRBD2
V gene: TRBV5-1
CDR3 length: 15
clone size: NA
CDR3 DNA: TGCGCCAGCAGCAGGGGACTAGCCGTTAAAGAGACCCAGTACTTC
CDR3 protein: CASSRGLAVKETQYF

J gene: TRBJ1-2
D gene: TRBD1
V gene: TRBV30
CDR3 length: 14
clone size: NA
CDR3 DNA: TGTGCCTGGAGCGCCGGGACAGGACACTATGGCTACACCTTC
CDR3 protein: CAWSAGTGHYGYTF

J gene: TRBJ2-1
D gene: NA
V gene: TRBV19
CDR3 length: 15
clone size: NA
CDR3 DNA: TGTGCCAGTAGTATTGGGTGGGTCCCCTACAATGAGCAGTTCTTC
CDR3 protein: CASSIGWVPYNEQFF

J gene: TRBJ2-1
D gene: TRBD2
V gene: TRBV27
CDR3 length: 17
clone size: NA
CDR3 DNA: TGTGCCAGCAGTCCCGCCCTACTAGCGGGATCGACGGGTGAGCAGTTCTTC
CDR3 protein: CASSPALLAGSTGEQFF

J gene: TRBJ2-2
D gene: NA
V gene: TRBV9
CDR3 length: 15
clone size: NA
CDR3 DNA: TGTGCCAGCAGCGTAATTGGGGGCTTGACCGGGGAGCTGTTTTTT
CDR3 protein: CASSVIGGLTGELFF

J gene: TRBJ1-5
D gene: TRBD1
V gene: TRBV27
CDR3 length: 16
clone size: NA
CDR3 DNA: TGTGCCAGCAGTCTGGGGACAGGGGGTCGCAATCAGCCCCAGCATTTT
CDR3 protein: CASSLGTGGRNQPQHF

J gene: TRBJ1-5
D gene: NA
V gene: TRBV28
CDR3 length: 16
clone size: NA
CDR3 DNA: TGTGCCAGCGTTGCGGTGTCCCTCCCCCGCAATCAGCCCCAGCATTTT
CDR3 protein: CASVAVSLPRNQPQHF

J gene: TRBJ1-2
D gene: NA
V gene: TRBV6-4
CDR3 length: 15
clone size: NA
CDR3 DNA: TGTGCCAGCAAGCCCGACGGCCTGAATAACTATGGCTACACCTTC
CDR3 protein: CASKPDGLNNYGYTF

J gene: TRBJ2-1
D gene: TRBD2
V gene: TRBV2
CDR3 length: 13
clone size: NA
CDR3 DNA: TGTGCCAGCAGTGCACCGGGACTAGCGGGGCAGTTCTTC
CDR3 protein: CASSAPGLAGQFF

J gene: TRBJ2-1
D gene: TRBD2
V gene: TRBV9
CDR3 length: 13
clone size: NA
CDR3 DNA: TGTGCCAGCAGCGTAGGCGGGGGGCCTATCGAGTTCTTC
CDR3 protein: CASSVGGGPIEFF

J gene: TRBJ2-7
D gene: NA
V gene: TRBV15
CDR3 length: 14
clone size: NA
CDR3 DNA: TGTGCCACCAGCAGAGACAGGGGGGGCTACGAGCAGTACTTC
CDR3 protein: CATSRDRGGYEQYF

J gene: TRBJ1-2
D gene: TRBD1
V gene: TRBV2
CDR3 length: 13
clone size: few
CDR3 DNA: TGTGCCAGCAGGGGACAGGGAATGAGTGGCTACACCTTC
CDR3 protein: CASRGQGMSGYTF

J gene: TRBJ2-2
D gene: NA
V gene: TRBV1
CDR3 length: 16
clone size: NA
CDR3 DNA: TGCACCAGCAGGGGGAAGGAGGCTGAGAACACCGGGGAGCTGTTTTTT
CDR3 protein: CTSRGKEAENTGELFF

J gene: TRBJ2-1
D gene: TRBD2
V gene: TRBV19
CDR3 length: 17
clone size: NA
CDR3 DNA: TGTGCCAGTAACGCGGGAGGGCGTCTAGTCATCTACAATGAGCAGTTCTTC
CDR3 protein: CASNAGGRLVIYNEQFF

J gene: TRBJ2-5
D gene: NA
V gene: TRBV10-1
CDR3 length: 13
clone size: NA
CDR3 DNA: TGCGCCAGCAAACCGAGATCTCAAGAGACCCAGTACTTC
CDR3 protein: CASKPRSQETQYF

J gene: TRBJ2-7
D gene: TRBD2
V gene: TRBV28
CDR3 length: 16
clone size: NA
CDR3 DNA: TGTGCCAGCAGCCCTGTAGCGGGAGGGAGATCCTACGAGCAGTACTTC
CDR3 protein: CASSPVAGGRSYEQYF

J gene: TRBJ1-2
D gene: NA
V gene: TRBV6-6
CDR3 length: 13
clone size: NA
CDR3 DNA: TGTGCCACCTTCTCTCGGACACTATATGGCTACACCTTC
CDR3 protein: CATFSRTLYGYTF

J gene: TRBJ1-1
D gene: NA
V gene: TRBV7-2
CDR3 length: 14
clone size: few
CDR3 DNA: TGTGCCAGCAGCCTCAGGGCCCAGAACACTGAAGCTTTCTTT
CDR3 protein: CASSLRAQNTEAFF

J gene: TRBJ2-1
D gene: NA
V gene: TRBV19
CDR3 length: 15
clone size: NA
CDR3 DNA: TGTGCCAGTAGCGCCGGGCCCCCAGTTTACAATGAGCAGTTCTTC
CDR3 protein: CASSAGPPVYNEQFF

J gene: TRBJ2-3
D gene: TRBD2
V gene: TRBV6-6
CDR3 length: 15
clone size: NA
CDR3 DNA: TGTGCCAGCAGAGCCAGCGGGGGGAGCACAGATACGCAGTATTTT
CDR3 protein: CASRASGGSTDTQYF

J gene: TRBJ2-3
D gene: NA
V gene: TRBV4-3
CDR3 length: 16
clone size: few
CDR3 DNA: TGCGCCAGCAGCCAAGAGATCGGCAGGGTTACAGATACGCAGTATTTT
CDR3 protein: CASSQEIGRVTDTQYF

J gene: TRBJ1-2
D gene: NA
V gene: TRBV10-3
CDR3 length: 13
clone size: NA
CDR3 DNA: TGTGCCATCAGTGAGTCCCCGTCGGGAGGCTACACCTTC
CDR3 protein: CAISESPSGGYTF

J gene: TRBJ2-7
D gene: NA
V gene: TRBV11-2
CDR3 length: 12
clone size: NA
CDR3 DNA: TGTGCCAGCAGCCACCGCCGGGGCGAGCAGTACTTC
CDR3 protein: CASSHRRGEQYF

J gene: TRBJ2-5
D gene: NA
V gene: TRBV18
CDR3 length: 14
clone size: NA
CDR3 DNA: TGTGCCAGCTCACCACAGCGGACGCAAGAGACCCAGTACTTC
CDR3 protein: CASSPQRTQETQYF

J gene: TRBJ2-7
D gene: TRBD1
V gene: TRBV6-5
CDR3 length: 16
clone size: NA
CDR3 DNA: TGTGCCAGCAGTTACTCGATTGGGACAGTGTCTTACGAGCAGTACTTC
CDR3 protein: CASSYSIGTVSYEQYF

J gene: TRBJ1-2
D gene: NA
V gene: TRBV6-6
CDR3 length: 14
clone size: once
CDR3 DNA: TGTGCCAGCAGTTTCCCTCAGGCTAACTATGGCTACACCTTC
CDR3 protein: CASSFPQANYGYTF

J gene: TRBJ2-1
D gene: TRBD2
V gene: TRBV4-1
CDR3 length: 17
clone size: NA
CDR3 DNA: TGCGCCAGCTCAAGCTTAGTACTAGCGACGTCCTACAATGAGCAGTTCTTC
CDR3 protein: CASSSLVLATSYNEQFF

J gene: TRBJ2-5
D gene: TRBD1
V gene: TRBV7-7
CDR3 length: 16
clone size: NA
CDR3 DNA: TGTGCTAGCAGCATTCCGGGACAGGGGGCGCGAGAGACCCAGTACTTC
CDR3 protein: CASSIPGQGARETQYF

J gene: TRBJ1-2
D gene: NA
V gene: TRBV9
CDR3 length: 14
clone size: NA
CDR3 DNA: TGTGCCAGCGGACCAGGCGGGGACAACTATGGCTACACCTTC
CDR3 protein: CASGPGGDNYGYTF